One T cell receptor beta chain is described in this entry. Antigen: not known. The CDR3 extends over 15 amino acids. V dropped 6 bases and J dropped 5 bases, with 19 bases sitting between them. Germline V gene sequence: CDR1 KGHSH, CDR2 LQKENI. Over a period of roughly 6 days at 37 degrees C, the mixed lymphocyte reaction cells were cocultured. It was 80,000 to 100,000 TCR templates that were assayed per sample. Here immunoSEQ multiplex PCR was the method, and the copy in TCRdb shows in-frame clones only, minus some. The table has almost 20,000 clones, 44% seen once; the top ten hold about 5.5%. The data were obtained in a study of siplizumab effects on memory and regulatory T cells. Study-wide results and limits: The naive T cell population seemed more diverse than memory cells and seemed a major contributor to the alloresponse. Alloreactive sequences from unstimulated CD4+ memory cells fell significantly with siplizumab.

The source of this sequence is a human donor in good health; the cells came from an allogeneic mixed lymphocyte reaction. Some clones in this sample may be carry-over from other donors' samples. V is TRBV18 and J is TRBJ1-2, with D maybe TRBD1 (5 bases). The sample comprised CFSE-low (dividing) CD4+ T cells sorted from an allogeneic mixed lymphocyte reaction. CDR3 DNA: TGTGCCAGCTCCCAAACCGGGACGGAGGTTTATGGCTACACCTTC. This codes for CASSQTGTEVYGYTF.